This TCR beta chain was identified during a study of T cell responses to AZD1222 COVID-19 vaccine. Study-level points and caveats: Once two AZD1222 doses were given, Spike-specific TCR breadth and depth went up. Reportedly, nearly half the spike-specific TCRs target unmutated variant regions.

A remark on this clone: What it binds is not known.

The CDR3 contains 15 residues. Germline trimming cut 6 bases from V and 7 bases from J; bases unmatched to any gene: 11. CDR1 and CDR2 from the germline V gene are SGHRS and YFSETQ. TCRdb keeps only in-frame clones here, not all; method: immunoSEQ multiplex PCR. The sample holds roughly 120,000 clones; roughly 87% are singletons and the top ten take approximately 10%. Sample: peripheral blood, taken on day 0 of AZD1222 vaccination. The chain employs TRBV5-1 and TRBJ2-7, with TRBD2 matching over 12 bases. The sequence came from an adult in good health. The CDR3 DNA follows: TGCGCCAGCACCGAAATGGGGCTAGCGGGAGGGGAGCAGTACTTC. Protein: CASTEMGLAGGEQYF.